The rows below give T cell receptor beta chains drawn from one sample of a study of siplizumab effects on memory and regulatory T cells. The table came from immunoSEQ multiplex PCR; TCRdb's copy has only in-frame clones and leaves some out. The sample includes around 100,000 clones, over 90% of them seen just once. The sequenced material came from Tregs sorted from blood. The origin of the receptors is a human donor in good health. The CDR3 runs from the conserved cysteine through the conserved F or W. D genes are given only for firm matches. Expanded clones are given a class, and other clones once, few, many or no size at all.

D gene,clone size,V gene,CDR3 length,J gene,CDR3 DNA,CDR3 protein
NA,NA,TRBV5-1,16,TRBJ2-1,TGCGCCAGCAGCTTGGCCGGGACCGACCACTACAATGAGCAGTTCTTC,CASSLAGTDHYNEQFF
NA,NA,TRBV9,13,TRBJ2-7,TGTGCCAGCAGCCCGGGACCTTTCGGCGAGCAGTACTTC,CASSPGPFGEQYF
NA,NA,TRBV9,14,TRBJ2-7,TGTGCCAGCAGCGTAGACTTAGCTTCGGGCGAGCAGTACTTC,CASSVDLASGEQYF
TRBD1,NA,TRBV15,14,TRBJ2-1,TGTGCCACCAGCAGATCTATCAGGGGGAATGAGCAGTTCTTC,CATSRSIRGNEQFF
NA,NA,TRBV9,16,TRBJ1-3,TGTGCCAGCAGCGCGGCACAGGGCTACTCTGGAAACACCATATATTTT,CASSAAQGYSGNTIYF
TRBD2,few,TRBV19,15,TRBJ2-5,TGTGCCAGTACGGAGCGGGAGGGCCTTTCTGGGACCCAGTACTTC,CASTEREGLSGTQYF
NA,NA,TRBV9,12,TRBJ1-2,TGTGCCAGCACCTCTGATCGACTCATAATCACCTTC,CASTSDRLIITF
NA,NA,TRBV5-4,13,TRBJ2-5,TGTGCCAGCAGCTATCAGAGCCAAGAGACCCAGTACTTC,CASSYQSQETQYF
NA,few,TRBV2,13,TRBJ2-7,TGTGCCAGCAGTGTGCAGCGGGCCTACGAGCAGTACTTC,CASSVQRAYEQYF
TRBD1,NA,TRBV19,14,TRBJ1-6,TGTGCCAGTAGTATCGACAGGGGGAGTTCACCCCTCCACTTT,CASSIDRGSSPLHF
TRBD2,NA,TRBV9,17,TRBJ2-3,TGTGCCAGCAGCGTTGGGGAACAAGCGGGATACACAGATACGCAGTATTTT,CASSVGEQAGYTDTQYF
NA,NA,TRBV5-1,19,TRBJ1-2,TGCGCCAGCAGCTTGATCCGACGCCGGGACAAACACCATGTTGCGGGCTACACCTTC,CASSLIRRRDKHHVAGYTF
NA,NA,TRBV4-1,20,TRBJ2-6,TGCGCCAGCAGCCATTCCCCTGATGGGGGTACCCTCTCTGGGGCCAACGTCCTGACTTTC,CASSHSPDGGTLSGANVLTF
TRBD2,NA,TRBV5-4,15,TRBJ2-5,TGTGCCAGCAGCTATGCGCGGGGGGGCGTAGAGACCCAGTACTTC,CASSYARGGVETQYF
NA,NA,TRBV20-1,11,TRBJ2-7,TGCAGTGCTAGCGGCGTCCACGAGCAGTACTTC,CSASGVHEQYF
TRBD1,NA,TRBV18,14,TRBJ1-2,TGTGCCAGCTCACCACTACAGGGGGCCCATGGCTACACCTTC,CASSPLQGAHGYTF
NA,NA,TRBV7-9,17,TRBJ1-5,TGTGCCAGCATCCGGAGGGGTATCACATCCTGGGATGAGCCCCAGCATTTT,CASIRRGITSWDEPQHF
NA,NA,TRBV19,11,TRBJ2-1,TGTGCCAGTAGTCCCTTAAATGAGCAGTTCTTC,CASSPLNEQFF
NA,NA,TRBV6-5,12,TRBJ2-3,TGTGCCAGCAGTGATTCGAGGGATACGCAGTATTTT,CASSDSRDTQYF
TRBD2,NA,TRBV7-8,16,TRBJ2-1,TGTGCCAGCAGCGCCTTAACTAGCGGGAGTAGGAATGAGCAGTTCTTC,CASSALTSGSRNEQFF
TRBD2,NA,TRBV12-5,16,TRBJ2-3,TGTGCTAGTGGTTTGTCACCGAGGAGCGGGGGAGATACGCAGTATTTT,CASGLSPRSGGDTQYF
NA,once,TRBV7-2,14,TRBJ2-7,TGTGCCAGCAGCTCCCGGGGTAGCACCTACGAGCAGTACTTC,CASSSRGSTYEQYF
TRBD1,NA,TRBV4-2,15,TRBJ1-2,TGTGCCAGCAGCCAAGATCAGGGGGTAAACTATGGCTACACCTTC,CASSQDQGVNYGYTF
NA,NA,TRBV6-6,14,TRBJ1-5,TGTGCCAGCATCGGGCAGAACCCTAATCAGCCCCAGCATTTT,CASIGQNPNQPQHF
TRBD2,NA,TRBV5-1,18,TRBJ2-1,TGCGCCAGCAGCCCCGGACTAGCGGGAGGGCCTTCCTACAATGAGCAGTTCTTC,CASSPGLAGGPSYNEQFF
NA,NA,TRBV5-1,12,TRBJ1-1,TGCGCCAGCAGCCGGCAGGACACTGAAGCTTTCTTT,CASSRQDTEAFF
NA,NA,TRBV30,14,TRBJ1-5,TGTGCCTGGAGCGGTGGCAGAGAAAATCAGCCCCAGCATTTT,CAWSGGRENQPQHF
NA,NA,TRBV10-3,11,TRBJ1-3,TGTGCCATCAGTGAGTCAAACACCATATATTTT,CAISESNTIYF
TRBD2,once,TRBV19,16,TRBJ2-1,TGTGCCAGTAGTAGGGGGACTAGCGGGAGTAGGGGTGAGCAGTTCTTC,CASSRGTSGSRGEQFF
NA,few,TRBV7-9,11,TRBJ1-3,TGTGCCAGCAGCTTAGCGGTACAGGGCACCTTT,CASSLAVQGTF
TRBD1,NA,TRBV5-1,13,TRBJ1-1,TGCGCCAGCAGCTTGGGACAGGGGGACGGAGCTTTCTTT,CASSLGQGDGAFF
TRBD1,NA,TRBV5-8,14,TRBJ2-3,TGTGCCAGCAGCCAGGGACAGAACACAGATACGCAGTATTTT,CASSQGQNTDTQYF
NA,once,TRBV14,14,TRBJ2-7,TGTGCCAGCAGCCAAGACACAGGTAGCTACGAGCAGTACTTC,CASSQDTGSYEQYF
TRBD2,NA,TRBV5-6,16,TRBJ2-1,TGTGCCAGCAGCGACTCACTAGCGGGGGGGCACAATGAGCAGTTCTTC,CASSDSLAGGHNEQFF
TRBD1,once,TRBV5-8,16,TRBJ1-1,TGTGCCAGCAGCTTGGACAGGGGGCGGGTGAACACTGAAGCTTTCTTT,CASSLDRGRVNTEAFF
NA,NA,TRBV5-4,14,TRBJ2-3,TGTGCCAGCAGAGGTGGGCCTGGGACAGATACGCAGTATTTT,CASRGGPGTDTQYF
NA,NA,TRBV5-6,15,TRBJ1-4,TGTGCCAGCAGCTTCGCTGGACTACAGAATGAAAAACTGTTTTTT,CASSFAGLQNEKLFF
NA,once,TRBV27,17,TRBJ2-7,TGTGCCAGCAGTCCGACAGGAAGATCGAACTACCTATACGAGCAGTACTTC,CASSPTGRSNYLYEQYF
TRBD1,NA,TRBV19,21,TRBJ2-5,TGTGCCAGTAGTATGGGGGACCAAAGTGGACAGGGGGCGAGCCAGAGGGAGACCCAGTACTTC,CASSMGDQSGQGASQRETQYF
NA,once,TRBV10-3,14,TRBJ1-3,TGTGCCATCCGCGGGCAGAACTCTGGAAACACCATATATTTT,CAIRGQNSGNTIYF